This T cell receptor beta chain was captured by sequencing in a study of blood T cell repertoires in COVID-19. Overall study: The samples span acute and convalescent COVID-19 from the United States, Italy and Spain. The cDNA or gDNA used as material had been derived from T cells, B-cell-depleted T cells, or PBMCs.

Original processing methods: It was from reference gene primer amplification that nucleated cell counts were estimated. Libraries were prepared by immunoSEQ multiplex PCR; TCRdb keeps only in-frame clonotypes and omits some of them. That table is the source of V, J and clone size, and D and trimming were worked out from the DNA. Of around 140,000 clones in the sample, more than 70% were seen once. CDR3 size: 15 residues. The V gene's germline CDR1 is SGHDT and CDR2 YYEEEE. The V gene end was trimmed by 6 bases and the J gene end by 8 bases; junction bases not matched to a gene: 13. The receptor's source is an older woman with acute or convalescent COVID-19. The sample taken for sequencing was peripheral blood. The chain recombines TRBV5-6 with TRBJ2-1; 8 bases align to TRBD2. The CDR3, as DNA: TGTGCCAGCACCGCCTACGGGGGGGCCTCTTATGAGCAGTTCTTC. It codes for CASTAYGGASYEQFF.